What follows describes a single T cell receptor beta chain. The same CDR3 can be traced to other DNA sequences in this sample. The source of the sample is a study of blood T cell repertoires in COVID-19. At the level of the study: Spain, Italy and the United States supplied samples that represented acute and convalescent COVID-19.

All enrollees were about 18 to 89 years old and from fewer than 25 US areas. Recovery among Cohort 3 donors was established by two negative PCRs, clearance, or symptom resolution. The protocol was immunoSEQ multiplex PCR, while the TCRdb copy is restricted to in-frame clones and leaves out a portion. This table has a few hundred thousand clones, 75% to 90% appearing once. The CDR3 sequence is 12 residues long. CDR1 MDHEN and CDR2 SYDVKM come from the germline V gene. The V end was cut by 4 bases, the J end by 1 base, with 4 bases between. The source of this sequence is a man aged 25-45 years who had recovered from COVID-19. Source material: PBMCs or T cells enriched from blood (not recorded which). V gene TRBV28 combines with J gene TRBJ1-1; no reliable D call. CDR3 region: CASSSGNTEAFF. In DNA, the CDR3 is TGTGCCAGCAGTTCGGGGAACACTGAAGCTTTCTTT. The full variable domain, its missing parts supplied by reference TRBV28 and TRBJ1-1, is DVKVTQSSRYLVKRTGEKVFLECVQDMDHENMFWYRQDPGLGLRLIYFSYDVKMKEKGDIPEGYSVSREKKERFSLILESASTNQTSMYLCASSSGNTEAFFGQGTRLTVV.